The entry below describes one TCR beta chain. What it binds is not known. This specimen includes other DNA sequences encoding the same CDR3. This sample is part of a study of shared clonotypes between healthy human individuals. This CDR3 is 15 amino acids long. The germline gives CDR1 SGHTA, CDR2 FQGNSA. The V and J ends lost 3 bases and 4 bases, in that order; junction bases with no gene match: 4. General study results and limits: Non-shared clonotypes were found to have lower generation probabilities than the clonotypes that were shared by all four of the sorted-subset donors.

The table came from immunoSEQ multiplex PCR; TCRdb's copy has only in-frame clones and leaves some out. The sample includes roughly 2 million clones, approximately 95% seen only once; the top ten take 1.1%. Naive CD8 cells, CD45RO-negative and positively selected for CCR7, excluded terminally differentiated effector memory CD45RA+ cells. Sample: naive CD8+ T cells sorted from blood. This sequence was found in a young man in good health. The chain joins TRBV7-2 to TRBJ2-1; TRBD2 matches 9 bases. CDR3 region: CASSFLAGAYNEQFF. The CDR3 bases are TGTGCCAGCAGCTTTTTAGCGGGGGCTTACAATGAGCAGTTCTTC.